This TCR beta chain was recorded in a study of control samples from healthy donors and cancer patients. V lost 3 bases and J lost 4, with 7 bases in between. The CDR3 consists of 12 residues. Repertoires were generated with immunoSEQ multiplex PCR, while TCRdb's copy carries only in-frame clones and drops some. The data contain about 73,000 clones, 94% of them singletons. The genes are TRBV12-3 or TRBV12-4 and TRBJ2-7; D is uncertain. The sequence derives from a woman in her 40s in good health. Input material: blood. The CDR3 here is CASSLGHYEQYF. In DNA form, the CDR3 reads TGTGCCAGCAGTTTGGGTCATTACGAGCAGTACTTC.